Listed below are T cell receptor beta chains from one sample, sequenced in a study of graft-versus-host responses after intestinal transplantation. Profiling relied on immunoSEQ multiplex PCR, and the TCRdb table lists in-frame clones only, not all of them. The repertoire consists of roughly 19,000 clones, with approximately 70% occurring once and the leading ten covering 6.5% to 9.5%. The sample in question was ileum tissue, obtained approximately 20 days after intestinal transplant. Receptors originate from a human patient who received an intestinal transplant, so some T cells may come from the graft donor. CDR3s include the opening cysteine and the closing phenylalanine or tryptophan. D genes are given only for firm matches. Clone sizes are given selectively: once, few, many, or a class where the clone is expanded.

V	J	size	D	CDR3	DNA
TRBV7-6	TRBJ1-2	.	.	CASSFRAGTPTGYTF	TGTGCCAGCAGCTTCCGGGCAGGGACACCCACGGGCTACACCTTC
TRBV7-2	TRBJ2-5	once	TRBD2	CASSKLAGGWETQYF	TGTGCCAGCAGCAAGCTAGCGGGAGGTTGGGAGACCCAGTACTTC
TRBV2	TRBJ1-2	.	TRBD1	CASRFLFPGGYGYTF	TGTGCCAGCAGGTTTCTTTTTCCAGGGGGCTATGGCTACACCTTC
TRBV9	TRBJ2-6	.	.	CASSADEGVPGANVLTF	TGTGCCAGCAGCGCAGACGAAGGGGTCCCTGGGGCCAACGTCCTGACTTTC
TRBV5-4	TRBJ2-5	once	.	CASSLGGGARGGETQYF	TGTGCCAGCAGCTTGGGAGGGGGGGCCAGGGGAGGGGAGACCCAGTACTTC
TRBV6-1	TRBJ2-3	.	.	CASSEFAAQRTDTQYF	TGTGCCAGCAGTGAATTTGCGGCTCAGCGCACAGATACGCAGTATTTT
TRBV30	TRBJ2-1	.	.	CAWSVGSGVYNEQFF	TGTGCCTGGAGTGTAGGTTCAGGGGTTTACAATGAGCAGTTCTTC
TRBV29-1	TRBJ2-1	.	TRBD2	CSVGGGLAYNEQFF	TGCAGCGTTGGGGGGGGACTCGCATACAATGAGCAGTTCTTC
TRBV5-1	TRBJ2-7	once	.	CASSLATPAYEQYF	TGCGCCAGCAGCTTAGCGACCCCCGCATACGAGCAGTACTTC
TRBV12-5	TRBJ2-1	.	.	CASARGWDPYNEQFF	TGTGCTAGTGCCCGGGGGTGGGATCCCTACAATGAGCAGTTCTTC
TRBV5-6	TRBJ2-3	.	TRBD2	CASSLVFGGGTDTQYF	TGTGCCAGCAGCTTGGTATTCGGGGGGGGCACAGATACGCAGTATTTT
TRBV7-2	TRBJ1-3	few	TRBD1	CASSLLGTGGTGNTIYF	TGTGCCAGCAGTTTACTCGGGACAGGGGGGACTGGAAACACCATATATTTT
TRBV6-4	TRBJ2-1	.	TRBD1	CASSDWDRGLDEQFF	TGTGCCAGCAGTGACTGGGACAGGGGGCTCGATGAGCAGTTCTTC
TRBV5-6	TRBJ1-4	few	.	CASSLGRGNEKLFF	TGTGCCAGCAGCTTGGGGAGAGGGAATGAAAAACTGTTTTTT
TRBV29-1	TRBJ2-7	.	.	CSVEEGMGEQYF	TGCAGCGTTGAGGAGGGAATGGGCGAGCAGTACTTC
TRBV27	TRBJ2-1	.	TRBD1	CASSFGTANEQFF	TGTGCCAGCAGTTTCGGGACAGCCAATGAGCAGTTCTTC
TRBV4-3	TRBJ1-3	few	.	CASSQVVLGGSGNTIYF	TGCGCCAGCAGCCAAGTAGTTCTAGGGGGTTCTGGAAACACCATATATTTT
TRBV9	TRBJ1-6	.	.	CASSVDTTNSPLHF	TGTGCCAGCAGCGTAGATACAACGAATTCACCCCTCCACTTT
TRBV12-5	TRBJ1-6	.	TRBD1	CASGLSTGLRNSPLHF	TGTGCTAGTGGCCTCTCGACAGGGCTAAGAAATTCACCCCTCCACTTT
TRBV6-6	TRBJ1-2	.	TRBD1	CASSLSPGQVFYGYTF	TGTGCCAGCAGTCTATCCCCGGGACAGGTCTTCTATGGCTACACCTTC
TRBV6-1	TRBJ2-3	few	TRBD2	CASSEASGGAGSDTQYF	TGTGCCAGCAGTGAAGCGAGCGGGGGGGCCGGGTCAGATACGCAGTATTTT
TRBV6-1	TRBJ1-2	.	TRBD1	CASSEVQGANYGYTF	TGTGCCAGCAGTGAAGTGCAGGGGGCAAACTATGGCTACACCTTC
TRBV7-9	TRBJ2-5	.	.	CASNGGALQETQYF	TGTGCCAGCAATGGGGGGGCCTTGCAAGAGACCCAGTACTTC
TRBV18	TRBJ1-5	.	.	CASSPPGARVNQPQHF	TGTGCCAGCTCACCACCGGGCGCCAGGGTCAATCAGCCCCAGCATTTT
TRBV4-1	TRBJ2-1	.	TRBD2	CASSQDPASGGNEQFF	TGCGCCAGCAGCCAAGATCCTGCTAGCGGGGGCAATGAGCAGTTCTTC
TRBV10-1	TRBJ2-7	once	TRBD2	CASSEVVAGVYEQYF	TGCGCCAGCAGTGAAGTAGTAGCGGGAGTCTACGAGCAGTACTTC
TRBV6-1	TRBJ2-7	.	.	CASSFTRGVYEQYF	TGTGCCAGCAGTTTTACCAGGGGGGTGTACGAGCAGTACTTC
TRBV6-5	TRBJ2-1	large	TRBD2	CASTAGGHNEQFF	TGTGCCAGCACAGCGGGGGGCCACAATGAGCAGTTCTTC
TRBV4-1	TRBJ1-2	.	.	CASSRRRWGLYGYTF	TGCGCCAGCAGCCGCCGAAGGTGGGGACTCTATGGCTACACCTTC
TRBV7-9	TRBJ1-1	.	.	CASSRVNTEAFF	TGTGCCAGCAGCCGAGTGAACACTGAAGCTTTCTTT
TRBV6-6	TRBJ1-5	.	.	CASSYEGQQPQHF	TGTGCCAGCAGTTACGAGGGTCAACAGCCCCAGCATTTT
TRBV7-9	TRBJ2-5	.	TRBD2	CASSSSGSWETQYF	TGTGCCAGCAGCTCTAGCGGGAGTTGGGAGACCCAGTACTTC
TRBV6-5	TRBJ1-6	few	TRBD1	CASTQVGTGRSPLHF	TGTGCCAGCACCCAAGTCGGGACAGGGAGATCACCCCTCCACTTT
TRBV5-6	TRBJ2-7	few	.	CASSLDRVYEQYF	TGTGCCAGCAGCTTGGACAGGGTTTACGAGCAGTACTTC
TRBV7-9	TRBJ2-2	.	.	CASSFYQDTGELFF	TGTGCCAGCAGCTTCTATCAGGATACCGGGGAGCTGTTTTTT
TRBV5-4	TRBJ1-2	.	.	CASSLDTYGYTF	TGTGCCAGCAGCTTGGACACCTATGGCTACACCTTC
TRBV4-1	TRBJ2-4	.	TRBD1	CASSAGGIAKNIQYF	TGCGCCAGCAGCGCAGGGGGCATAGCCAAAAACATTCAGTACTTC
TRBV19	TRBJ1-1	.	.	CASSISAGLNTEAFF	TGTGCCAGTAGTATAAGCGCGGGCTTGAACACTGAAGCTTTCTTT
TRBV7-9	TRBJ1-1	.	.	CASSLAGANTEAFF	TGTGCCAGCAGCTTAGCGGGGGCGAACACTGAAGCTTTCTTT